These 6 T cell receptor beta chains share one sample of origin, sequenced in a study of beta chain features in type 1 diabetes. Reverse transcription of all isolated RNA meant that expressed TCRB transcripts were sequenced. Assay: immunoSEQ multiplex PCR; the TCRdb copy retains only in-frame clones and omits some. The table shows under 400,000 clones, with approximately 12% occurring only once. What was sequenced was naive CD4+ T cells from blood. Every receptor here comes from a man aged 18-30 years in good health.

For the CDR3, the DNA is TGTGCCTGGAGTGTACTCAAGGGGACTACTGGGGCTTACGGAACTGAAGCTTTCTTT. Its protein is CAWSVLKGTTGAYGTEAFF. V and J are TRBV30 and TRBJ1-1, with a tentative D call TRBD1 (5 bases). V was trimmed by 0 bases and J by 5 bases, leaving 28 bases between them. This CDR3 is 19 amino acids long. Germline V gene sequence: CDR1 GTSNPN, CDR2 SVGIG (reference sequence).

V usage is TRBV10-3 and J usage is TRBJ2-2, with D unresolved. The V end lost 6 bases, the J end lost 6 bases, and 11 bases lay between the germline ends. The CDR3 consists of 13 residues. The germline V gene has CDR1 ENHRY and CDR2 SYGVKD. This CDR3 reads CAIRGSFAGELFF. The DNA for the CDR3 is TGTGCCATCAGGGGTAGCTTCGCCGGGGAGCTGTTTTTT.

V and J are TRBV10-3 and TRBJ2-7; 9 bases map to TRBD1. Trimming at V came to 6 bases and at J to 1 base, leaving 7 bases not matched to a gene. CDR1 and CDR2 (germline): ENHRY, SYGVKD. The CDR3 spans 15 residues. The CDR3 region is CAIRDGQGRSYEQYF. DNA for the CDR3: TGTGCCATCAGAGACGGACAGGGGAGGTCCTACGAGCAGTACTTC.

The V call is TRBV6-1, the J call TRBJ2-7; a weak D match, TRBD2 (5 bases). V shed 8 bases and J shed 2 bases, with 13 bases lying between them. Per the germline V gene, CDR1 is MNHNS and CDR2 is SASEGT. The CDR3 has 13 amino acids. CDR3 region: CASGLSGTYEQYF. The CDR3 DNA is TGTGCCAGCGGTCTAAGCGGCACCTACGAGCAGTACTTC.

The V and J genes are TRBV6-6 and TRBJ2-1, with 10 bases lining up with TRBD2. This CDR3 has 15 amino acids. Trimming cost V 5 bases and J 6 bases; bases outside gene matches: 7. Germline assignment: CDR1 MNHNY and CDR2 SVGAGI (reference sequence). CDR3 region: CASSVAGGVRNEQFF. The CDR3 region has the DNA TGTGCCAGCAGTGTAGCGGGAGGAGTCCGCAATGAGCAGTTCTTC.

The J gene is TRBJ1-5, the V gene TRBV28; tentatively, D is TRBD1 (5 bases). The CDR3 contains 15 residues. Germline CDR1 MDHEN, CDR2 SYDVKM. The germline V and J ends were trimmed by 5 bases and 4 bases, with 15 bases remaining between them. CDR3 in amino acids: CASSPGISPNQPQHF. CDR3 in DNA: TGTGCCAGCAGTCCAGGGATCTCCCCGAATCAGCCCCAGCATTTT.